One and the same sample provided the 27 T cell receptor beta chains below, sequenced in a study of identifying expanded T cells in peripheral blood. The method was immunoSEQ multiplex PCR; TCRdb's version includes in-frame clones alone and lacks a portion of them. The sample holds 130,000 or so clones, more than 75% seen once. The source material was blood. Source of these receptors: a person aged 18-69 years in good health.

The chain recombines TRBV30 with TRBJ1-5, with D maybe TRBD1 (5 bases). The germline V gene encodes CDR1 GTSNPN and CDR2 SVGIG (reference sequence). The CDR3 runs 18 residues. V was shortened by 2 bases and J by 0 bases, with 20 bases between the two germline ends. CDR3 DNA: TGTGCCTGGAGTTCCAGCGCCCAAGGGGTTTATAGCAATCAGCCCCAGCATTTT. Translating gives CAWSSSAQGVYSNQPQHF.

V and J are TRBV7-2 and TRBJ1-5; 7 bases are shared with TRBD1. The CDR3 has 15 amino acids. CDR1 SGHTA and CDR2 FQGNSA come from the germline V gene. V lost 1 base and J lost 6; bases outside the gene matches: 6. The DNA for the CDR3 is TGTGCCAGCAGCTTAGGACAGGGTATGGCTCAGCCCCAGCATTTT. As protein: CASSLGQGMAQPQHF.

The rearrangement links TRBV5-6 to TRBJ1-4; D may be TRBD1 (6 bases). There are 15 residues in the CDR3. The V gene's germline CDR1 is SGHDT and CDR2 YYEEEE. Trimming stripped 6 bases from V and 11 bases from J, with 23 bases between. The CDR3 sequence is CASNPGGQTTGKLFF. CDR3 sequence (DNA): TGTGCCAGCAACCCGGGGGGCCAGACAACGGGGAAACTGTTTTTT. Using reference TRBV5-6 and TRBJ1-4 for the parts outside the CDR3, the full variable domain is DAGVTQSPTHLIKTRGQQVTLRCSPKSGHDTVSWYQQALGQGPQFIFQYYEEEERQRGNFPDRFSGHQFPNYSSELNVNALLLGDSALYLCASNPGGQTTGKLFFGSGTQLSVL.

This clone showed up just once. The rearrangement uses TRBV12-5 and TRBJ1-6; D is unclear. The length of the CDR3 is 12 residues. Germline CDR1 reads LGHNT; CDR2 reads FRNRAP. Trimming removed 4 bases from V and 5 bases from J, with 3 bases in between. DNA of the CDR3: TGTGCTAGTGGTTGGGATAATTCACCCCTCCACTTT. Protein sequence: CASGWDNSPLHF.

The CDR3 region has the DNA TGTGCCAGCTCACCACCGTCGAAAATGAACACTGAAGCTTTCTTT. Encoded protein: CASSPPSKMNTEAFF. The genes are TRBV18 and TRBJ1-1; D not certain. Per the germline V gene, CDR1 is KGHSH and CDR2 is LQKENI. V gave up 0 bases and J gave up 0 bases, with 8 bases separating them. This CDR3 spans 15 amino acids.

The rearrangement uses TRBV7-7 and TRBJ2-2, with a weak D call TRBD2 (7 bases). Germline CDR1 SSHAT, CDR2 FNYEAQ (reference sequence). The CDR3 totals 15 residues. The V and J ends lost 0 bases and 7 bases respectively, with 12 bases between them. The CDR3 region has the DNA TGTGCCAGCAGCTTAGCGGGGGGGCCAGTCGGGGAGCTGTTTTTT. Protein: CASSLAGGPVGELFF.

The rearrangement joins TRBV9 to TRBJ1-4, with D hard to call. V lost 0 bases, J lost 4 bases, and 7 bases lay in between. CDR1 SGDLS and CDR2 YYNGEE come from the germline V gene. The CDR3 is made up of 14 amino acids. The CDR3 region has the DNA TGTGCCAGCAGCGTAGGACACCTTAATGAAAAACTGTTTTTT. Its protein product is CASSVGHLNEKLFF.

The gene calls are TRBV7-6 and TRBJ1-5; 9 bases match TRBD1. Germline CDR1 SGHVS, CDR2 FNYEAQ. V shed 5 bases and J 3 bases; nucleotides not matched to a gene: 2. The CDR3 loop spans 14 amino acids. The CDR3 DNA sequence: TGTGCCAGCAGCCCACAGGGGGCCAATCAGCCCCAGCATTTT. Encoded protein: CASSPQGANQPQHF.

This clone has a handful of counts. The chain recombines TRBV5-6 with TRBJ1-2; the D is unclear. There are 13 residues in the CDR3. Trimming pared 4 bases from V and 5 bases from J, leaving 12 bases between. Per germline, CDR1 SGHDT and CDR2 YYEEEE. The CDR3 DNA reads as TGTGCCAGCAGCGAGGAGGTGAGGTATGGCTACACCTTC. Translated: CASSEEVRYGYTF.

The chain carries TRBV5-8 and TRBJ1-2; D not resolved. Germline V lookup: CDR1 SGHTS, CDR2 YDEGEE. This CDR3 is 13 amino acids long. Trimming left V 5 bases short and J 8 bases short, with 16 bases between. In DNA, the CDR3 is TGTGCCAGCAGTTATCGGGAATTTGGGGGCTACACCTTC. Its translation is CASSYREFGGYTF.

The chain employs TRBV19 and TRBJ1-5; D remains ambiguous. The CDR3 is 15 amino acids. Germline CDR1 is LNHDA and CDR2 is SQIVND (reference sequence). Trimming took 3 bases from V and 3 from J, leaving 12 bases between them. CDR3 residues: CASSMGSLYNQPQHF. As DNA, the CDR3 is TGTGCCAGTAGTATGGGCAGCTTGTACAATCAGCCCCAGCATTTT. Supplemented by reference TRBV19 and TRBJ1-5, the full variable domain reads DGGITQSPKYLFRKEGQNVTLSCEQNLNHDAMYWYRQDPGQGLRLIYYSQIVNDFQKGDIAEGYSVSREKKESFPLTVTSAQKNPTAFYLCASSMGSLYNQPQHFGDGTRLSIL.

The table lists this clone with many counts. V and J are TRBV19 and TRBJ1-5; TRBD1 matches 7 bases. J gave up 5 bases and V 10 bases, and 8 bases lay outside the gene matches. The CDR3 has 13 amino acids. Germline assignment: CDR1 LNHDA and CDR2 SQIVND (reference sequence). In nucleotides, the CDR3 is TGTGCCACCGCGGGACAGCACTATCAGCCCCAGCATTTT. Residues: CATAGQHYQPQHF.

The chain's CDR3 is CAGGRGESQETQYF. The CDR3 DNA follows: TGTGCCGGAGGGAGGGGGGAAAGCCAAGAGACCCAGTACTTC. This chain uses TRBV2 with TRBJ2-5, with a tentative D call TRBD2 (7 bases). V was clipped by 11 bases and J by 1 base, with 17 bases between them. This CDR3 has 14 amino acids. CDR1 and CDR2 from the germline V gene are SNHLY and FYNNEI.

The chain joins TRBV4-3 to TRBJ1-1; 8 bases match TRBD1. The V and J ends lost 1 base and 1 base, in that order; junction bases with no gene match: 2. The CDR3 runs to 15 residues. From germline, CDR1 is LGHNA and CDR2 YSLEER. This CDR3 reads CASSQGGTGNTEAFF. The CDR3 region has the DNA TGCGCCAGCAGCCAAGGTGGGACAGGGAACACTGAAGCTTTCTTT.

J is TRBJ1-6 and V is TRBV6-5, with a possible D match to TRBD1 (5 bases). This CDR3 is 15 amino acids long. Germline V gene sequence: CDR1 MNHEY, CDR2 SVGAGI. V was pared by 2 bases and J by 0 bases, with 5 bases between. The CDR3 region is CASSYRGSYNSPLHF. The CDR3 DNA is TGTGCCAGCAGTTACAGGGGCTCCTATAATTCACCCCTCCACTTT.

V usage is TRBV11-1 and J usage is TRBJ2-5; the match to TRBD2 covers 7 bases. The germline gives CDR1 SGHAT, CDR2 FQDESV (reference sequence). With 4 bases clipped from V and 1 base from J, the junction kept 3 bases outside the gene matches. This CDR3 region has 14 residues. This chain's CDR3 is CASSWGLLQETQYF. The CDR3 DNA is TGTGCCAGCAGCTGGGGACTACTCCAAGAGACCCAGTACTTC.

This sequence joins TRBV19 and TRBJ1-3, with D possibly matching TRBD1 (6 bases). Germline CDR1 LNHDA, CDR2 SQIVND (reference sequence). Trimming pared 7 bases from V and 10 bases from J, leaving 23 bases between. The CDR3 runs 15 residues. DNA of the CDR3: TGTGCCAGTAAGGACAGCCACACACTCCTTGGGACCATATATTTT. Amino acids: CASKDSHTLLGTIYF.

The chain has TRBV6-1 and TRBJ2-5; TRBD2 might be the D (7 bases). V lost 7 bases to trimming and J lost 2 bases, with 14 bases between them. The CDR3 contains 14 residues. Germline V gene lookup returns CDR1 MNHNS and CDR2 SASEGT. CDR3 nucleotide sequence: TGTGCCAGCATTGTAGGGGGGGCACAAGAGACCCAGTACTTC. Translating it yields CASIVGGAQETQYF.

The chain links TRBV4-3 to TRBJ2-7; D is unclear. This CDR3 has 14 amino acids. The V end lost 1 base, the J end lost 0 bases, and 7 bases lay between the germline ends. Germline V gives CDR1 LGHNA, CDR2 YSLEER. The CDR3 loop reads CASSQGPSSYEQYF. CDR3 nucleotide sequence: TGCGCCAGCAGCCAAGGTCCTAGCTCCTACGAGCAGTACTTC.

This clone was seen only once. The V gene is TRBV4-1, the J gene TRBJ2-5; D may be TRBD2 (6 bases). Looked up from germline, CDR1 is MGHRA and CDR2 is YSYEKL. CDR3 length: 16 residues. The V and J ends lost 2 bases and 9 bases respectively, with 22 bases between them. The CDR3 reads CASSQPRSPAPGAQYF. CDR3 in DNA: TGCGCCAGCAGCCAACCTCGGTCTCCCGCTCCGGGGGCCCAGTACTTC.

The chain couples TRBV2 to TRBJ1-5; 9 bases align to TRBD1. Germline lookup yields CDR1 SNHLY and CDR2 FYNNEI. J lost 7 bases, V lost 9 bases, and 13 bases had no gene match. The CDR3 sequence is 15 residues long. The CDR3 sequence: CARGGRTGAKQPQHF. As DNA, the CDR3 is TGTGCCAGAGGGGGGCGGACAGGGGCAAAGCAGCCCCAGCATTTT. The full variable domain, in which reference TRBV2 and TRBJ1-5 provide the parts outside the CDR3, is EPEVTQTPSHQVTQMGQEVILRCVPISNHLYFYWYRQILGQKVEFLVSFYNNEISEKSEIFDDQFSVERPDGSNFTLKIRSTKLEDSAMYFCARGGRTGAKQPQHFGDGTRLSIL.

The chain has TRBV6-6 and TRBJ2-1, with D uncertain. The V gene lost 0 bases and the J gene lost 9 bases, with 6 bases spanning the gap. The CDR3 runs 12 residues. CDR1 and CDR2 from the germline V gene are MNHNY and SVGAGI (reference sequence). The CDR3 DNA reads TGTGCCAGCAGTTACTCGATAGCTGAGCAGTTCTTC. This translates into CASSYSIAEQFF.

CDR3 nucleotide sequence: TGTGCCAGCAGTAGGGCGGGCCCCGTTCAAGAGACCCAGTACTTC. Its translation is CASSRAGPVQETQYF. V and J are TRBV6-1 and TRBJ2-5, with D possibly TRBD2 on 5 matching bases. CDR1 and CDR2 from the germline V gene are MNHNS and SASEGT. Trimming shortened V by 5 bases and J by 2 bases, and 15 bases separated the two germline ends. This CDR3 is 15 amino acids long.

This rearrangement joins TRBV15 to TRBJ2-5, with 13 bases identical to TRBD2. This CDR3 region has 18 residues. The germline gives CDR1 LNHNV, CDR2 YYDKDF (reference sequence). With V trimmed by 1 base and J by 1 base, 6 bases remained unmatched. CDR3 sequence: CATSRATWTSGGQETQYF. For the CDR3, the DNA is TGTGCCACCAGCAGAGCGACCTGGACTAGCGGGGGCCAAGAGACCCAGTACTTC.

As DNA, the CDR3 is TGCGCCAGCAGGTTTCCCGGGCGGCCGGACGAGCAGTACTTC. Residues: CASRFPGRPDEQYF. The chain couples TRBV5-1 to TRBJ2-7; no clear D gene. V gave up 5 bases and J gave up 5 bases, with 17 bases separating them. The germline gives CDR1 SGHRS, CDR2 YFSETQ. This CDR3 contains 14 residues. Supplemented by reference TRBV5-1 and TRBJ2-7, the full variable domain reads KAGVTQTPRYLIKTRGQQVTLSCSPISGHRSVSWYQQTPGQGLQFLFEYFSETQRNKGNFPGRFSGRQFSNSRSEMNVSTLELGDSALYLCASRFPGRPDEQYFGPGTRLTVT.

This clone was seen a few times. The CDR3 here is CATSRASGGYNEQFF. DNA for the CDR3: TGTGCCACCAGCAGGGCGTCTGGGGGCTACAATGAGCAGTTCTTC. This chain links TRBV15 with TRBJ2-1, with D possibly being TRBD1 or TRBD2 (5 bases each). Trimming pared 3 bases from V and 3 bases from J, leaving 12 bases between. CDR3 length: 15 amino acids. Germline V gives CDR1 LNHNV, CDR2 YYDKDF (reference sequence).

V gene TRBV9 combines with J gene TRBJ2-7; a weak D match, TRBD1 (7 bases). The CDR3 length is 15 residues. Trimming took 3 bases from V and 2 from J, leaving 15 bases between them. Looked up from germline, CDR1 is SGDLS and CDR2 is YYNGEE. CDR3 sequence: CASSARGQGAYEQYF. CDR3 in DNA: TGTGCCAGCAGCGCCCGGGGGCAGGGGGCCTACGAGCAGTACTTC.